The rows below give T cell receptor beta chains drawn from one sample of a study of OX40 agonist ivuxolimab in advanced cancers. Generated by immunoSEQ multiplex PCR, the TCRdb table keeps only in-frame clones and is missing some. Of tens of thousands of clones in the sample, about four fifths were seen once. The sequenced sample was CD4+ or CD8+ T cells sorted from blood, obtained in a trial of the OX40 agonist ivuxolimab. Source of these receptors: an adult with an advanced solid tumor such as melanoma, head and neck, liver or kidney cancer. Both conserved end residues are part of each CDR3. The D gene is left open where the match is weak. A row's size may be missing; if present it is once, few, many or a size class.

clone_size | d_call | j_call | v_call | cdr3_nt | cdr3_aa
. | TRBD1 | TRBJ1-4 | TRBV9 | TGTGCCAGCAGCAGGACAGGGGCGGCAACTAATGAAAAACTGTTTTTT | CASSRTGAATNEKLFF
. | TRBD1 | TRBJ1-3 | TRBV6-6 | TGTGCCAGCAGTTCCCGGGACAGGGGGGCCACCATATATTTT | CASSSRDRGATIYF
. | TRBD2 | TRBJ2-3 | TRBV27 | TGTGCCAGCAGTTTAGAGCGGGGGTCCACAGATACGCAGTATTTT | CASSLERGSTDTQYF
. | . | TRBJ1-3 | TRBV13 | TGTGCCAGCAGCTTCGACCCCAGAAGGGGGGCTGGAAACACCATATATTTT | CASSFDPRRGAGNTIYF
. | . | TRBJ2-5 | TRBV27 | TGTGCCAGCAGTAGGCTGGGTGGCGAGACCCAGTACTTC | CASSRLGGETQYF
once | . | TRBJ2-5 | TRBV29-1 | TGCAGCGTTGAAAGCCGGGACCGCGCAAGAGAGACCCAGTACTTC | CSVESRDRARETQYF
. | . | TRBJ2-7 | TRBV5-1 | TGCGCCAGCGCTGGGATCAGGGCCTACGAGCAGTACTTC | CASAGIRAYEQYF
. | . | TRBJ1-6 | TRBV9 | TGTGCCAGCAGCGTAGGGACGCGTAATTCACCCCTCCACTTT | CASSVGTRNSPLHF
once | TRBD2 | TRBJ2-1 | TRBV7-3 | TGTGCCAGTCGTATGGCGGGGGACAATGAGCAGTTCTTC | CASRMAGDNEQFF
. | . | TRBJ2-7 | TRBV4-3 | TGCGCCAGCAGCCAAGTTGCAGGCTTTCCTTACGAGCAGTACTTC | CASSQVAGFPYEQYF
. | TRBD1 | TRBJ1-3 | TRBV18 | TGTGCCAGCTCACCGGGACAGGGATCTGGAAACACCATATATTTT | CASSPGQGSGNTIYF
. | . | TRBJ1-5 | TRBV27 | TGTGCCAGCAGTATCCGGTACAGCGGCAATCAGCCCCAGCATTTT | CASSIRYSGNQPQHF
. | . | TRBJ2-2 | TRBV9 | TGTGCCAGCAGCGGCCCGACACTCACCGGGGAGCTGTTTTTT | CASSGPTLTGELFF
. | TRBD1 | TRBJ2-5 | TRBV6-4 | TGTGCCAGCAGTGACTCATGGACAGGGTGGGGAGAGACCCAGTACTTC | CASSDSWTGWGETQYF
few | TRBD1 | TRBJ1-3 | TRBV29-1 | TGCAGCGTTGCCGCCCGGACAGGGTCTGGAAACACCATATATTTT | CSVAARTGSGNTIYF
. | . | TRBJ1-1 | TRBV18 | TGTGCCAGCTCACCATCCCGGGGAACTGAAGCTTTCTTT | CASSPSRGTEAFF